This note documents a single T cell receptor (beta chain) sequence. Antigen specificity is unknown. The data originate from a study of cytomegalovirus exposure and HLA in healthy donors. For the study at large: Caucasian-associated ancestry cluster membership applied to about 80% of around 400 genotyped donors. Study-wide results and limits: CMV serostatus alone was available as immune exposure information. A classifier reportedly called cytomegalovirus status with high sensitivity and specificity. TCR beta chains numbering some 150 were designated cytomegalovirus-associated.

Vbeta (60) and Jbeta (13) primers were used in the PCR. Here immunoSEQ multiplex PCR was the method, and the copy in TCRdb shows in-frame clones only, minus some. The table includes 120,000 to 150,000 clones, roughly 85% detected once. V was pared by 6 bases and J by 3 bases, with 8 bases of the junction left unmatched. Germline lookup yields CDR1 SNHLY and CDR2 FYNNEI. CDR3 length: 15 amino acids. The source material was PBMCs. The rearrangement uses TRBV2 and TRBJ2-3; 8 bases agree with TRBD2. The receptor's source is a male donor in good health and CMV-seronegative. CDR3 in amino acids: CASRVTSGSTDTQYF. CDR3 nucleotide sequence: TGTGCCAGCAGAGTAACTAGCGGATCAACAGATACGCAGTATTTT. The entire variable domain, with the rest obtained from reference TRBV2 and TRBJ2-3, is as follows: EPEVTQTPSHQVTQMGQEVILRCVPISNHLYFYWYRQILGQKVEFLVSFYNNEISEKSEIFDDQFSVERPDGSNFTLKIRSTKLEDSAMYFCASRVTSGSTDTQYFGPGTRLTVL.